This TCR beta chain was captured by sequencing in a study of cytomegalovirus exposure and HLA in healthy donors. Vbeta (60) and Jbeta (13) primers were used in the PCR. Method: immunoSEQ multiplex PCR; TCRdb's copy keeps in-frame clones and lacks some. The sample has about 110,000 clones, 65% to 80% seen once; the top ten hold roughly 2.9%. The CDR3 has 15 residues. Trimming shortened V by 0 bases and J by 0 bases, and 3 bases separated the two germline ends. Germline-derived CDR1 and CDR2 are LGHNA and YNFKEQ. Sequencing was performed on PBMCs. This receptor was taken from a woman in her fifties or sixties in good health and CMV-seropositive. The V and J genes are TRBV4-2 and TRBJ1-6; D not resolved. The DNA of the CDR3 is TGTGCCAGCAGCCAAGACCTCTCCTATAATTCACCCCTCCACTTT. This gives the protein CASSQDLSYNSPLHF.